These 16 T cell receptor beta chains originate from one sample sequenced in a study of a mutant IDH1 vaccine in newly diagnosed glioma. Their antigen targets remain unknown. Sequencing was performed with immunoSEQ multiplex PCR; in TCRdb, only in-frame clones are kept and a portion is missing. Here the sample spans some 87,000 clones, roughly 77% being singletons. Indicated time point: week 47, end of study. Every vaccination contained 300 ug of the mutant IDH1 20-mer peptide and was paired with topical imiquimod. The sample here was PBMCs, taken from a glioma patient whose treatment included an IDH1 peptide vaccine. The receptors originated from a man aged 35 to 55 with glioma.

The chain has TRBV9 and TRBJ2-7; 13 bases align to TRBD2. J lost 12 bases, V lost 4 bases, and 16 bases had no gene match. Germline V gene lookup returns CDR1 SGDLS and CDR2 YYNGEE. This CDR3 has 16 amino acids. This CDR3 is CASSPTLGLAGVGPYF. For the CDR3, the DNA is TGTGCCAGCAGCCCGACACTTGGACTAGCGGGAGTGGGTCCGTACTTC.

The V and J genes are TRBV5-8 and TRBJ2-7, with 13 bases aligning to TRBD2. Germline V gives CDR1 SGHTS, CDR2 YDEGEE. CDR3 length equals 16 residues. V lost 0 bases to trimming and J lost 5 bases; unmatched junction nucleotides: 5. This CDR3 reads CASSLATSGRRHEQYF. CDR3 sequence (DNA): TGTGCCAGCAGCTTGGCGACTAGCGGGAGGAGACACGAGCAGTACTTC.

This rearrangement joins TRBV18 to TRBJ2-7; either TRBD1 or TRBD2 may supply D (5 bases each). The germline CDR1 and CDR2 sequences are KGHSH and LQKENI. The V end lost 4 bases, the J end lost 4 bases, and 17 bases lay between the germline ends. This CDR3 contains 15 residues. The CDR3 here is CASSLPGRREYEQYF. CDR3 DNA sequence: TGTGCCAGCTCACTACCGGGACGTAGGGAATACGAGCAGTACTTC.

V gene TRBV2 combines with J gene TRBJ2-1; 7 nucleotides align to TRBD2. Germline CDR1 is SNHLY and CDR2 is FYNNEI. V was clipped by 8 bases and J by 4 bases; unmatched bases: 11. This CDR3 has 15 amino acids. In DNA form, the CDR3 reads TGTGCCAGCGTAGACTATAGCGGGCCATACAATGAGCAGTTCTTC. Protein sequence: CASVDYSGPYNEQFF. Drawing the rest from reference TRBV2 and TRBJ2-1, the complete variable domain is EPEVTQTPSHQVTQMGQEVILRCVPISNHLYFYWYRQILGQKVEFLVSFYNNEISEKSEIFDDQFSVERPDGSNFTLKIRSTKLEDSAMYFCASVDYSGPYNEQFFGPGTRLTVL.

The V call is TRBV5-4, the J call TRBJ2-1; 11 positions agree with TRBD2. Looked up from germline, CDR1 is SGHNT and CDR2 is YYREEE (reference sequence). This CDR3 has 18 residues. V dropped 3 bases and J dropped 0; count of bases not matched to a gene: 8. The CDR3: CASSSRIAGGPSYNEQFF. CDR3 DNA: TGTGCCAGCAGCTCCCGTATAGCGGGAGGGCCCTCCTACAATGAGCAGTTCTTC.

The rearrangement links TRBV4-1 to TRBJ1-6; D unresolved. The V and J ends lost 2 bases and 10 bases respectively, with 9 bases between them. The CDR3 sequence is 13 residues long. CDR1 is MGHRA, CDR2 YSYEKL, per germline. The CDR3 reads CASSQLWFSPLHF. The CDR3 region has the DNA TGCGCCAGCAGCCAATTATGGTTCTCACCCCTCCACTTT.

This clone was recorded once. The rearrangement uses TRBV5-1 and TRBJ2-7; 10 bases map to TRBD1. The CDR3 has 14 residues. V trimming: 4 bases; J trimming: 6 bases; junction bases outside the gene matches: 7. Germline CDR1 reads SGHRS; CDR2 reads YFSETQ. The CDR3 nucleotides are TGCGCCAGCAGCAGCGGGACAGGGGTGGTCGAGCAGTACTTC. This translates into CASSSGTGVVEQYF.

The chain couples TRBV7-8 to TRBJ1-2; no clear D gene. This CDR3 is 15 amino acids long. Germline loops: CDR1 SGHVS, CDR2 FQNEAQ. Deletions cut 5 bases from V and 0 bases from J, with 13 bases between. The CDR3 sequence: CASSVRVSPNYGYTF. The CDR3 coding sequence is TGTGCCAGCAGCGTGCGAGTCTCCCCTAACTATGGCTACACCTTC.

V usage is TRBV2 and J usage is TRBJ1-5; 8 nucleotides agree with TRBD1. This CDR3 is built from 14 residues. V lost 3 bases, J lost 6 bases, and 4 bases stayed unmatched. Germline-derived CDR1 and CDR2 are SNHLY and FYNNEI. CDR3 amino acids: CASSEAGGGQPQHF. The CDR3 nucleotides read TGTGCCAGCAGTGAGGCAGGGGGCGGTCAGCCCCAGCATTTT. The whole variable domain, filled in from reference TRBV2 and TRBJ1-5, reads EPEVTQTPSHQVTQMGQEVILRCVPISNHLYFYWYRQILGQKVEFLVSFYNNEISEKSEIFDDQFSVERPDGSNFTLKIRSTKLEDSAMYFCASSEAGGGQPQHFGDGTRLSIL.

The chain carries TRBV19 and TRBJ1-4, with a tentative D call TRBD1 (5 bases). Germline values: CDR1 LNHDA, CDR2 SQIVND (reference sequence). V lost 3 bases and J lost 4, with 12 bases in between. The CDR3 contains 15 residues. In DNA, the CDR3 is TGTGCCAGTAGTATTGCTGACAGAATTAATGAAAAACTGTTTTTT. Encoded protein: CASSIADRINEKLFF.

The chain has TRBV5-1 and TRBJ1-3; TRBD1 might be the D (6 bases). Trimming left V 5 bases short and J 3 bases short, with 15 bases between. The V gene's germline CDR1 is SGHRS and CDR2 YFSETQ. This CDR3 is 15 amino acids long. The CDR3 nucleotides read TGCGCCAGCAGTCCGGGACAAGGATTTGGAAACACCATATATTTT. Its protein product is CASSPGQGFGNTIYF.

The chain couples TRBV4-1 to TRBJ2-7; D is possibly TRBD1 or TRBD2 (5 bases each). CDR3 length equals 15 residues. V lost 3 bases, J lost 7 bases, and 19 bases lay in between. CDR1 is MGHRA, CDR2 YSYEKL, per germline. The CDR3 DNA reads as TGCGCCAGCAGCCATGGTCCGGGGACGCCTAGGGAGCAGTACTTC. Translating gives CASSHGPGTPREQYF.

This clone was picked up one time. The chain joins TRBV7-8 to TRBJ2-7; TRBD1 aligns across 10 bases. From germline, CDR1 is SGHVS and CDR2 FQNEAQ. V dropped 1 base and J dropped 6; count of bases not matched to a gene: 3. The CDR3 totals 14 residues. The DNA of the CDR3 is TGTGCCAGCAGCTTAGGACAGGGGGCCGGCGAGCAGTACTTC. Translation: CASSLGQGAGEQYF.

The J gene is TRBJ1-1, the V gene TRBV19; D unclear. The CDR3 is 14 residues long. The germline CDR1 and CDR2 sequences are LNHDA and SQIVND (reference sequence). Trimming took off 3 bases at V and 3 bases at J, with 11 bases between the two ends. CDR3 amino acids: CASSMRAGYTEAFF. As DNA, the CDR3 is TGTGCCAGTAGTATGAGGGCAGGTTACACTGAAGCTTTCTTT. Full variable domain (rest looked up from reference TRBV19 and TRBJ1-1): DGGITQSPKYLFRKEGQNVTLSCEQNLNHDAMYWYRQDPGQGLRLIYYSQIVNDFQKGDIAEGYSVSREKKESFPLTVTSAQKNPTAFYLCASSMRAGYTEAFFGQGTRLTVV.

This chain uses TRBV5-4 with TRBJ2-6, with D hard to call. The germline V and J ends were trimmed by 2 bases and 4 bases, with 4 bases remaining between them. The CDR3 length is 13 residues. Germline CDR1 reads SGHNT; CDR2 reads YYREEE (reference sequence). The CDR3 region has the DNA TGTGCCAGCAGCTTTGTAGGGGCCAACGTCCTGACTTTC. Protein product: CASSFVGANVLTF.

The chain employs TRBV6-1 and TRBJ2-5; no definite D call. Trimming removed 4 bases from V and 1 base from J, with 13 bases in between. The CDR3 covers 15 residues. Germline lookup yields CDR1 MNHNS and CDR2 SASEGT. The CDR3 loop is CASSGSVTVQETQYF. The CDR3 DNA reads TGTGCCAGCAGTGGGTCGGTTACGGTCCAAGAGACCCAGTACTTC.